This is a list of T cell receptor beta chains from one sample in a study of PD-1 blockade in classical Hodgkin lymphoma. Libraries were prepared by immunoSEQ multiplex PCR; TCRdb keeps only in-frame clonotypes and omits some of them. Counted here are approximately 99,000 clones, 80% to 90% occurring once; the ten biggest clones make up around 15%. Here the sequenced sample was peripheral blood mononuclear cells (PBMCs), taken before the second cycle of nivolumab. These receptors originate from a human donor with classical Hodgkin lymphoma. The CDR3 runs from the conserved cysteine through the conserved F or W. A D gene is named only where the DNA matches it firmly. Clone sizes are given selectively: once, few, many, or a class where the clone is expanded.

-	TRBV5-1	TRBJ2-7	-	CASSLASDSTYEQYF	TGCGCCAGCAGCTTGGCTTCGGACAGCACCTACGAGCAGTACTTC
medium-sized	TRBV7-2	TRBJ1-2	-	CASRQAVWYGYTF	TGTGCCAGCAGACAGGCGGTGTGGTATGGCTACACCTTC
-	TRBV11-2	TRBJ2-1	TRBD2	CASSQRELGNEQFF	TGTGCCAGCAGTCAGCGGGAGTTGGGCAATGAGCAGTTCTTC
-	TRBV5-1	TRBJ2-3	-	CASSLIRARTDTQYF	TGCGCCAGCAGCTTGATCCGAGCGCGCACAGATACGCAGTATTTT
-	TRBV19	TRBJ1-5	-	CASDPGQEINQPQHF	TGTGCCAGTGATCCGGGACAAGAAATCAATCAGCCCCAGCATTTT
-	TRBV5-1	TRBJ2-5	TRBD2	CASSSGLAGGATETQYF	TGCGCCAGCAGCTCGGGACTAGCGGGAGGGGCCACCGAGACCCAGTACTTC
-	TRBV15	TRBJ2-2	TRBD2	CATSRDRRLAENTGELFF	TGTGCCACCAGCAGAGATAGACGGCTAGCGGAGAACACCGGGGAGCTGTTTTTT
-	TRBV12-5	TRBJ2-1	-	CASGLVRVGEQFF	TGTGCTAGTGGTTTGGTACGGGTCGGTGAGCAGTTCTTC
-	TRBV5-4	TRBJ2-1	TRBD2	CASSPTPLAAGEQFF	TGTGCCAGCAGCCCCACCCCCCTAGCGGCAGGGGAGCAGTTCTTC
-	TRBV29-1	TRBJ1-2	-	CSAGEGGYGYTF	TGCAGCGCCGGCGAGGGGGGATATGGCTACACCTTC
-	TRBV7-9	TRBJ1-1	-	CASSLRGGSGTEAFF	TGTGCCAGCAGCTTAAGGGGGGGCTCGGGCACTGAAGCTTTCTTT
-	TRBV27	TRBJ2-1	TRBD1	CASSRQGGNEQFF	TGTGCCAGCAGTCGACAGGGCGGCAATGAGCAGTTCTTC
-	TRBV27	TRBJ2-1	TRBD2	CASSLSMKRENNNEQFF	TGTGCCAGCAGTTTATCGATGAAGCGGGAGAACAACAATGAGCAGTTCTTC
-	TRBV20-1	TRBJ2-3	-	CSARLGDTQYF	TGCAGTGCTCGCCTAGGAGATACGCAGTATTTT
few	TRBV19	TRBJ1-5	-	CASSIVNWSNQPQHF	TGTGCCAGTAGTATTGTGAATTGGAGCAATCAGCCCCAGCATTTT
-	TRBV28	TRBJ2-1	TRBD2	CASSLGLAFDEQFF	TGTGCCAGCAGTCTGGGACTAGCTTTCGATGAGCAGTTCTTC
-	TRBV6-6	TRBJ1-1	-	CASSYSGENTEAFF	TGTGCCAGCAGTTACTCGGGGGAGAACACTGAAGCTTTCTTT
-	TRBV5-1	TRBJ1-2	TRBD1	CASSLARQGAGGYTF	TGCGCCAGCAGCCTCGCCCGACAGGGGGCAGGCGGCTACACCTTC
-	TRBV12-5	TRBJ2-5	-	CASGLRTVKQETQYF	TGTGCTAGTGGTCTACGGACTGTAAAGCAAGAGACCCAGTACTTC
-	TRBV2	TRBJ2-7	-	CASSEDRESYEQYF	TGTGCCAGCAGTGAAGACAGGGAGAGCTACGAGCAGTACTTC
-	TRBV19	TRBJ1-3	-	CASSIGGFLSGNTIYF	TGTGCCAGTAGTATAGGAGGCTTCCTCTCTGGAAACACCATATATTTT
few	TRBV9	TRBJ2-1	-	CASSVEVTHNEQFF	TGTGCCAGCAGCGTAGAGGTGACGCACAATGAGCAGTTCTTC
-	TRBV5-6	TRBJ1-5	-	CASSLAGRGQPQHF	TGTGCCAGCAGCTTGGCTGGGAGAGGTCAGCCCCAGCATTTT
-	TRBV18	TRBJ2-3	-	CASSDRDSTDTQYF	TGTGCCAGTTCCGATAGGGACAGCACAGATACGCAGTATTTT
-	TRBV10-3	TRBJ1-5	TRBD1	CAISELGGEQPQHF	TGTGCCATCAGTGAGTTAGGGGGCGAGCAGCCCCAGCATTTT
-	TRBV27	TRBJ2-7	TRBD1	CASKPGQGAADPYEQYF	TGTGCCAGCAAACCGGGACAGGGGGCGGCGGACCCCTACGAGCAGTACTTC
-	TRBV4-1	TRBJ2-1	-	CASSQGQSQVLRGNEQFF	TGCGCCAGCAGCCAAGGTCAGTCTCAGGTTCTCCGGGGCAATGAGCAGTTCTTC
-	TRBV6-5	TRBJ1-1	-	CASSFGGLEAEAFF	TGTGCCAGCAGCTTCGGGGGGCTGGAGGCTGAAGCTTTCTTT
-	TRBV5-1	TRBJ2-2	TRBD2	CASSLVLAGGPGELFF	TGCGCCAGCAGCTTGGTGCTAGCGGGAGGGCCCGGGGAGCTGTTTTTT
-	TRBV30	TRBJ1-1	-	CAWSVYSGDTEAFF	TGTGCCTGGAGTGTATACTCAGGGGACACTGAAGCTTTCTTT
-	TRBV7-9	TRBJ1-1	-	CASSIGDLRGTEAFF	TGTGCCAGCAGCATAGGGGACCTACGGGGCACTGAAGCTTTCTTT
few	TRBV6-5	TRBJ1-2	-	CAIKGGNYGYTF	TGTGCCATCAAAGGGGGGAACTATGGCTACACCTTC
-	TRBV6-5	TRBJ2-3	-	CASSAGYSTDTQYF	TGTGCCAGCAGTGCAGGGTATAGCACAGATACGCAGTATTTT
-	TRBV10-2	TRBJ2-2	-	CASSEIPVRTGELFF	TGCGCCAGCAGTGAGATCCCGGTTAGGACCGGGGAGCTGTTTTTT
-	TRBV29-1	TRBJ2-2	TRBD2	CSVGTSGSPRELFF	TGCAGCGTTGGGACTAGCGGGAGCCCCCGGGAGCTGTTTTTT
-	TRBV6-1	TRBJ2-7	-	CASTALDEQYF	TGTGCCAGCACTGCCCTAGACGAGCAGTACTTC
-	TRBV5-4	TRBJ1-5	-	CASSKDGSNQPQHF	TGTGCCAGCAGCAAGGACGGAAGCAATCAGCCCCAGCATTTT
once	TRBV5-1	TRBJ1-1	TRBD1	CASSLLGQAAAFF	TGCGCCAGCAGCTTGCTGGGACAGGCGGCCGCTTTCTTT
once	TRBV5-1	TRBJ2-3	-	CASSSAGFSTDTQYF	TGCGCCAGCAGCTCCGCGGGATTTAGCACAGATACGCAGTATTTT
few	TRBV25-1	TRBJ2-4	TRBD2	CASSSAGGPGKNIQYF	TGTGCCAGCAGTTCCGCGGGAGGGCCGGGCAAAAACATTCAGTACTTC
-	TRBV29-1	TRBJ2-1	TRBD2	CSVVNPSGSGEQFF	TGCAGCGTTGTCAATCCTAGCGGGAGTGGTGAGCAGTTCTTC
-	TRBV7-2	TRBJ2-3	-	CASSSSRGTDTQYF	TGTGCCAGCAGCAGCTCCAGGGGCACAGATACGCAGTATTTT
few	TRBV10-3	TRBJ1-3	TRBD1	CAIGQGDFSGNTIYF	TGTGCCATAGGACAGGGCGATTTCTCTGGAAACACCATATATTTT
-	TRBV19	TRBJ1-5	-	CASSSLGGNQPQHF	TGTGCCAGTAGTAGTCTGGGGGGCAATCAGCCCCAGCATTTT
-	TRBV5-5	TRBJ1-1	-	CASSYPRANTEAFF	TGTGCCAGCAGCTACCCTAGAGCGAACACTGAAGCTTTCTTT
-	TRBV5-1	TRBJ1-1	TRBD1	CASSTGQVGTMNTEAFF	TGCGCCAGCAGCACCGGACAGGTGGGGACCATGAACACTGAAGCTTTCTTT
-	TRBV13	TRBJ2-2	-	CASSLGDFAGELFF	TGTGCCAGCAGCTTAGGGGACTTCGCCGGGGAGCTGTTTTTT
-	TRBV7-6	TRBJ2-2	TRBD2	CASSLRPSGANTGELFF	TGTGCCAGCAGCTTACGTCCAAGCGGGGCGAACACCGGGGAGCTGTTTTTT
-	TRBV5-6	TRBJ1-5	-	CASTFWPPLNQPQHF	TGTGCCAGCACCTTCTGGCCCCCTCTGAATCAGCCCCAGCATTTT
-	TRBV28	TRBJ1-2	-	CASSLSPQVYGYTF	TGTGCCAGCAGTTTATCGCCCCAGGTCTATGGCTACACCTTC
few	TRBV7-9	TRBJ1-1	-	CASSQLLGTEAFF	TGTGCCAGCAGCCAGCTGTTGGGCACTGAAGCTTTCTTT
-	TRBV25-1	TRBJ2-7	TRBD2	CASSESGGPPYEQYF	TGTGCCAGCAGTGAATCGGGAGGGCCACCCTACGAGCAGTACTTC
-	TRBV29-1	TRBJ1-1	TRBD1	CSVEGTGTTEAFF	TGCAGCGTTGAAGGGACAGGGACCACTGAAGCTTTCTTT
-	TRBV5-4	TRBJ2-7	TRBD2	CASSQAGPAGVPYEQYF	TGTGCCAGCAGCCAAGCAGGGCCAGCGGGAGTCCCCTACGAGCAGTACTTC
-	TRBV5-4	TRBJ2-5	TRBD2	CASSVLAGIETQYF	TGTGCCAGCAGCGTGCTAGCGGGAATTGAGACCCAGTACTTC